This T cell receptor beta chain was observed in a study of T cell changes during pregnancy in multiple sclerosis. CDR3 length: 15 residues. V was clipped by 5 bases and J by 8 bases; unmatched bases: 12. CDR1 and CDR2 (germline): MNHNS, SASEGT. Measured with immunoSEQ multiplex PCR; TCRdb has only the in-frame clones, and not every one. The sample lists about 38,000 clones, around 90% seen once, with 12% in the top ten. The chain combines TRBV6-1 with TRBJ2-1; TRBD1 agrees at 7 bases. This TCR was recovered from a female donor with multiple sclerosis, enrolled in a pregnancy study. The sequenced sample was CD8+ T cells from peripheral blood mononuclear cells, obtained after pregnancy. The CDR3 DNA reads TGTGCCAGCAGTCCTAGGGACAGAATAACGGATGAGCAGTTCTTC. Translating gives CASSPRDRITDEQFF.